This TCR beta chain was sequenced for a study of spatial heterogeneity in lung cancer. In its sample, this clonotype was seen many times. From the 5' RACE reads, TCRdb called clonotypes with MiXCR, one entry per CDR3 protein. The sample consists of thousands of distinct CDR3 sequences, approximately 5.4% of them appearing once. V lost 7 bases and J lost 5, with 12 bases in between. Germline assignment: CDR1 LGHNT and CDR2 FRNRAP. The CDR3 totals 13 residues. Time point given: sample taken at primary tumor resection. Sequencing was performed on whole RNA extracted from tumor and nontumor lung tissue, or from frozen PBMC, and the material was left unsorted.

Material: PBMCs, obtained at surgery. The V call is TRBV12-5, the J call TRBJ2-1, with a weak D call TRBD1 (6 bases). This TCR was sampled from a male donor with early-stage non-small cell lung cancer. As DNA, the CDR3 is TGTGCTAGTGTAAGGCAGGGGAACAATGAGCAGTTCTTC. Encoded protein: CASVRQGNNEQFF.